What follows are 20 T cell receptor beta chains derived from one specimen sequenced in a study of immune cell composition in non-small cell lung cancer. Clones were read by immunoSEQ multiplex PCR, and TCRdb kept only the in-frame ones, dropping some. This table holds 2,800 or so clones, over 60% found once. Normal lung was sampled as far from the tumour as possible, at least 3 cm. What was sequenced was non-adjacent lung tissue. The source of these receptors is a human donor with non-small cell lung cancer.

The J gene is TRBJ1-1, the V gene TRBV6-1; 7 nucleotides agree with TRBD1. The CDR3 runs 14 residues. Germline CDR1 and CDR2: MNHNS and SASEGT. The junction had 10 bases not matched to a gene; V was cut back by 2 bases and J by 10 bases. CDR3 in amino acids: CASSESLAGGRAFF. As DNA, the CDR3 is TGTGCCAGCAGTGAATCTTTGGCAGGGGGAAGAGCTTTCTTT.

This clone appeared once. The chain is built from TRBV19 and TRBJ2-7; D is possibly TRBD1 (6 bases). There are 14 residues in the CDR3. Trimming left V 3 bases short and J 5 bases short, with 14 bases between. Germline V CDR1 and CDR2: LNHDA, SQIVND (reference sequence). In DNA, the CDR3 is TGTGCCAGTAGTATGGGGGCAGGGGAAGACGAGCAGTACTTC. Protein: CASSMGAGEDEQYF.

The chain combines TRBV14 with TRBJ2-1, with D possibly being TRBD2 (6 bases). Germline values: CDR1 SGHDN, CDR2 FVKESK. The CDR3 contains 14 residues. V was cut by 4 bases and J by 6 bases, with 13 bases left in between. The CDR3 nucleotides are TGTGCCAGCAGCCCCAGGGTGGGAGGCAATGAGCAGTTCTTC. As protein: CASSPRVGGNEQFF.

V usage is TRBV27 and J usage is TRBJ1-1, with D unresolved. There are 16 residues in the CDR3. CDR1 MNHEY and CDR2 SMNVEV come from the germline V gene (reference sequence). The V end was cut by 4 bases, the J end by 1 base, with 16 bases between. CDR3 bases: TGTGCCAGCAGTTCGGACGGGGTTTGGGAGAACACTGAAGCTTTCTTT. It translates to CASSSDGVWENTEAFF.

The chain combines TRBV7-2 with TRBJ2-7; the D gene is possibly TRBD1 (6 bases). The V gene lost 1 base and the J gene lost 5 bases, with 15 bases spanning the gap. This CDR3 spans 15 amino acids. Per germline, CDR1 SGHTA and CDR2 FQGNSA. CDR3 nucleotides: TGTGCCAGCAGCTTAGGAGTAGGGGGTTATAACGAGCAGTACTTC. Translated, it gives CASSLGVGGYNEQYF.

The chain couples TRBV21-1 to TRBJ2-3; the table names TRBD1, a call not compared with the DNA. TRBV21-1 is annotated as a pseudogene. The CDR3 length is 13 residues. The CDR3 nucleotides are TGTGCCAGCAGCACTCCAGGGTGTGATACGCAGTATTTT. Amino acids: CASSTPGCDTQYF.

The V call is TRBV21-1, the J call TRBJ1-2; the D call of TRBD1 is as the table states it, not checked on the DNA. TRBV21-1 is recorded as a pseudogene. CDR3 length: 17 residues. The CDR3 bases are TGTGCCAGCAGCAAAGGACAGGGGGCGATTTGTCACTATGGCTACACCTTC. This gives the protein CASSKGQGAICHYGYTF.

This chain joins TRBV7-3 and TRBJ1-5; no definite D call. V lost 2 bases and J 0 bases, leaving 8 bases between the germline ends. The CDR3 extends over 15 amino acids. Per germline, CDR1 SGHTA and CDR2 FQGTGA. Here the CDR3 reads CASSLGGYSNQPQHF. The CDR3 DNA sequence: TGTGCCAGCAGCTTAGGCGGTTATAGCAATCAGCCCCAGCATTTT.

The V call is TRBV28, the J call TRBJ2-7; 14 bases agree with TRBD2. The CDR3 spans 17 residues. With V trimmed by 5 bases and J by 3 bases, 9 bases remained unmatched. The germline CDR1 and CDR2 sequences are MDHEN and SYDVKM. CDR3 amino acids: CASSPEGLAGENYEQYF. The DNA of the CDR3 is TGTGCCAGCAGTCCCGAGGGACTAGCGGGAGAGAACTACGAGCAGTACTTC.

This clone turned up a few times. The DNA for the CDR3 is TGTGCCAGCAGTCCAAACCTCGGTCCTTCCTACGAGCAGTACTTC. It yields the protein CASSPNLGPSYEQYF. This chain connects TRBV6-5 to TRBJ2-7, with no clear D. CDR1 is MNHEY and CDR2 is SVGAGI in the germline V gene. The V end lost 5 bases, the J end lost 1 base, and 15 bases lay between the germline ends. The CDR3 has 15 residues.

V usage is TRBV9 and J usage is TRBJ2-5, with TRBD2 matching 9 bases. V shed 3 bases, J shed 2 bases, and the junction held 8 bases outside the gene matches. CDR1 SGDLS and CDR2 YYNGEE come from the germline V gene. The CDR3 covers 16 residues. The CDR3 reads CASSGTSALVQETQYF. The CDR3, as DNA: TGTGCCAGCAGCGGGACTAGCGCGTTAGTTCAAGAGACCCAGTACTTC.

This sequence joins TRBV27 and TRBJ2-3; D remains unclear. V lost 3 bases and J lost 3, with 7 bases in between. This CDR3 has 13 amino acids. CDR1 is MNHEY and CDR2 is SMNVEV in the germline V gene (reference sequence). CDR3 DNA: TGTGCCAGCAGTTTTCGGCGGACAGATACGCAGTATTTT. Its protein product is CASSFRRTDTQYF.

J is TRBJ1-3 and V is TRBV2; D possibly corresponds to TRBD1 (6 bases). The CDR3 sequence is 13 residues long. V lost 8 bases and J 4 bases, leaving 12 bases between the germline ends. The germline gives CDR1 SNHLY, CDR2 FYNNEI. CDR3 loop: CASAGDPGNTIYF. In DNA, the CDR3 is TGTGCCAGCGCAGGGGATCCGGGAAACACCATATATTTT.

This clone occurred once. This sequence joins TRBV2 and TRBJ2-7; no definite D call. With 3 bases removed from V and 0 bases from J, the gap between germline ends came to 9 bases. The germline CDR1 and CDR2 sequences are SNHLY and FYNNEI. CDR3 length equals 14 residues. CDR3 bases: TGTGCCAGCAGTGATGGCGGAAGCTCCTACGAGCAGTACTTC. Its protein product is CASSDGGSSYEQYF.

The rearrangement links TRBV7-9 to TRBJ1-5; D not resolved. Germline V gives CDR1 SEHNR, CDR2 FQNEAQ (reference sequence). This CDR3 has 15 residues. V gave up 1 base and J gave up 0 bases, with 7 bases separating them. CDR3 in DNA: TGTGCCAGCAGCTTAGGCGGTTATAGCAATCAGCCCCAGCATTTT. Protein sequence: CASSLGGYSNQPQHF.

This chain links TRBV19 with TRBJ1-4; 7 bases fit TRBD1. Germline lookup yields CDR1 LNHDA and CDR2 SQIVND (reference sequence). The CDR3 totals 15 residues. Unmatched junction bases numbered 11, after V lost 5 bases and J lost 8 bases. The CDR3 DNA follows: TGTGCCAGTAGTCCCCAGGGGGGCGCTCGGGAAAAACTGTTTTTT. Encoded protein: CASSPQGGAREKLFF.

This clone was seen once. The rearrangement joins TRBV29-1 to TRBJ1-5; D is perhaps TRBD1 (5 bases). The CDR3 has 15 amino acids. Germline CDR1 SQVTM, CDR2 ANQGSEA. Trimming took off 6 bases at V and 2 bases at J, with 17 bases between the two ends. CDR3 nucleotides: TGCAGCGTGCGGGACGGACTGATCGGCAATCAGCCCCAGCATTTT. It translates to CSVRDGLIGNQPQHF.

The chain combines TRBV5-5 with TRBJ2-2; TRBD2 agrees at 7 bases. This CDR3 contains 16 residues. Germline loops: CDR1 SGHKS, CDR2 YYEKEE (reference sequence). The J segment lost 5 bases and the V segment lost 1 base, leaving 8 bases of the junction unmatched. Here the CDR3 reads CASSLYWASGTGELFF. In DNA, the CDR3 is TGTGCCAGCAGCTTGTACTGGGCTAGCGGTACCGGGGAGCTGTTTTTT.

The chain joins TRBV5-1 to TRBJ2-3; TRBD2 agrees at 9 bases. The ends lost 4 bases at V and 2 bases at J; junction bases unmatched: 5. Germline V CDR1 and CDR2: SGHRS, YFSETQ. CDR3 length: 15 residues. CDR3 region: CASSARGGDTDTQYF. DNA of the CDR3: TGCGCCAGCAGCGCGCGGGGGGGAGACACAGATACGCAGTATTTT.

The chain combines TRBV6-5 with TRBJ2-3; TRBD1 matches 8 bases. Trimming took 6 bases from V and 4 from J; bases not matched to a gene: 6. Germline loops: CDR1 MNHEY, CDR2 SVGAGI. This CDR3 has 14 residues. Here the CDR3 reads CASRVTGDADTQYF. The CDR3 DNA sequence: TGTGCCAGCAGAGTGACAGGGGACGCAGATACGCAGTATTTT.